The 3 T cell receptor beta chains below come from one sample, sequenced in a study of shared clonotypes between healthy human individuals. Assay used: immunoSEQ multiplex PCR; TCRdb lists only in-frame clones, some missing. Of roughly 76,000 clones in the sample, over 55% were seen once. The sequenced material came from memory CD8+ T cells sorted from blood. This sample's subset: CD45RO+ cells pooled with CCR7-negative TemRA cells. The receptors stem from a young man in good health.

The rearrangement uses TRBV28 and TRBJ2-7; D perhaps matches TRBD1 (6 bases). The CDR3 contains 16 residues. The germline gives CDR1 MDHEN, CDR2 SYDVKM. The V end was cut by 2 bases, the J end by 0 bases, with 14 bases between. The CDR3 region is CASSLTSGGNSYEQYF. Written as DNA, the CDR3 is TGTGCCAGCAGTTTAACAAGTGGGGGCAACTCCTACGAGCAGTACTTC. The whole variable domain, filled in from reference TRBV28 and TRBJ2-7, reads DVKVTQSSRYLVKRTGEKVFLECVQDMDHENMFWYRQDPGLGLRLIYFSYDVKMKEKGDIPEGYSVSREKKERFSLILESASTNQTSMYLCASSLTSGGNSYEQYFGPGTRLTVT.

The V call is TRBV13, the J call TRBJ2-7; 7 bases align to TRBD2. With V trimmed by 2 bases and J by 2 bases, 9 bases remained unmatched. Germline V CDR1 and CDR2: PRHDT, FYEKMQ (reference sequence). This CDR3 region has 16 residues. The CDR3 here is CASSLSASGNAYEQYF. In DNA form, the CDR3 reads TGTGCCAGCAGCTTATCGGCTAGCGGAAATGCCTACGAGCAGTACTTC. The whole variable domain, filled in from reference TRBV13 and TRBJ2-7, reads AAGVIQSPRHLIKEKRETATLKCYPIPRHDTVYWYQQGPGQDPQFLISFYEKMQSDKGSIPDRFSAQQFSDYHSELNMSSLELGDSALYFCASSLSASGNAYEQYFGPGTRLTVT.

The V gene is TRBV6-1, the J gene TRBJ2-2; 7 positions agree with TRBD1. V trimming: 4 bases; J trimming: 4 bases; junction bases outside the gene matches: 9. This CDR3 is built from 16 residues. Germline loops: CDR1 MNHNS, CDR2 SASEGT. The CDR3: CASSGTPGQLTGELFF. CDR3 sequence (DNA): TGTGCCAGCAGTGGAACACCGGGACAGCTCACCGGGGAGCTGTTTTTT.